This entry lists 16 T cell receptor beta chains sequenced from one sample in a study of T cell responses to AZD1222 COVID-19 vaccine. TCRdb keeps only in-frame clones here, not all; method: immunoSEQ multiplex PCR. The sample holds some 200,000 clones; roughly 91% are singletons and the top ten take roughly 27%. The material sequenced was peripheral blood, taken 28 days after the second AZD1222 dose. These receptors originate from an adult who received the AZD1222 COVID-19 vaccine.

V gene TRBV27 combines with J gene TRBJ2-7, with a possible D match to TRBD2 (6 bases). Germline lookup yields CDR1 MNHEY and CDR2 SMNVEV (reference sequence). This CDR3 region has 13 residues. The V and J ends lost 8 bases and 7 bases respectively, with 18 bases between them. The CDR3 sequence is CASAGGPWWEQYF. For the CDR3, the DNA is TGTGCCAGCGCCGGAGGGCCTTGGTGGGAGCAGTACTTC.

The chain carries TRBV6-2 or TRBV6-3 and TRBJ2-7; D perhaps matches TRBD2 (5 bases). V lost 2 bases, J lost 3 bases, and 8 bases lay in between. CDR3 length: 13 residues. In germline, CDR1 is MNHEY, CDR2 SVGEGT. The CDR3 loop reads CASSYEEDYEQYF. The CDR3 nucleotides are TGTGCCAGCAGTTACGAGGAGGACTACGAGCAGTACTTC.

The chain has TRBV19 and TRBJ1-1, with TRBD1 matching over 8 bases. This CDR3 is built from 12 residues. Trimming took 10 bases from V and 4 from J; bases not matched to a gene: 5. The germline V gene encodes CDR1 LNHDA and CDR2 SQIVND (reference sequence). CDR3 loop: CATDDRGTEAFF. CDR3 bases: TGTGCCACGGATGACAGGGGCACTGAAGCTTTCTTT. The complete variable domain, with remaining parts taken from reference TRBV19 and TRBJ1-1, reads DGGITQSPKYLFRKEGQNVTLSCEQNLNHDAMYWYRQDPGQGLRLIYYSQIVNDFQKGDIAEGYSVSREKKESFPLTVTSAQKNPTAFYLCATDDRGTEAFFGQGTRLTVV.

Worth noting for this clone: Other DNA sequences within the sample encode an identical CDR3. The chain combines TRBV6-5 with TRBJ1-5; D unresolved. V lost 2 bases, J lost 0 bases, and 5 bases lay in between. Germline V CDR1 and CDR2: MNHEY, SVGAGI. The length of the CDR3 is 14 residues. The CDR3 reads CASSYGYSNQPQHF. CDR3 DNA: TGTGCCAGCAGTTACGGGTATAGCAATCAGCCCCAGCATTTT.

The CDR3 region is CSVAPDRDTEQYF. For the CDR3, the DNA is TGCAGCGTTGCCCCGGACAGGGACACCGAGCAGTACTTC. The rearrangement uses TRBV29-1 and TRBJ2-7; TRBD1 matches 8 bases. CDR1 SQVTM and CDR2 ANQGSEA come from the germline V gene. The CDR3 is 13 amino acids. The ends lost 4 bases at V and 6 bases at J; junction bases unmatched: 8.

This chain joins TRBV2 and TRBJ2-1; TRBD1 aligns across 8 bases. CDR3 length: 16 residues. Trimming cost V 2 bases and J 5 bases; bases outside gene matches: 8. CDR1 and CDR2 (germline): SNHLY, FYNNEI. The CDR3 nucleotides read TGTGCCAGCAGTGAAATGGGGCAGGGGGCCGACAATGAGCAGTTCTTC. Protein product: CASSEMGQGADNEQFF.

The chain's CDR3 is CASRDWGHNQPQHF. In DNA form, the CDR3 reads TGTGCCAGTCGCGATTGGGGGCACAATCAGCCCCAGCATTTT. The genes are TRBV19 and TRBJ1-5; possibly TRBD1 for D (6 bases). The CDR3 has 14 residues. The V gene lost 8 bases and the J gene lost 3 bases, with 14 bases spanning the gap. Germline CDR1 reads LNHDA; CDR2 reads SQIVND (reference sequence). Filled out from reference TRBV19 and TRBJ1-5, the complete variable domain reads DGGITQSPKYLFRKEGQNVTLSCEQNLNHDAMYWYRQDPGQGLRLIYYSQIVNDFQKGDIAEGYSVSREKKESFPLTVTSAQKNPTAFYLCASRDWGHNQPQHFGDGTRLSIL.

This chain uses TRBV14 with TRBJ2-2, with 7 bases lining up with TRBD1. This CDR3 has 13 amino acids. The germline CDR1 and CDR2 sequences are SGHDN and FVKESK. V gave up 8 bases and J gave up 1 base; unmatched junction bases: 1. The CDR3 DNA sequence: TGTGCCAGCCGGGACAGGAACACCGGGGAGCTGTTTTTT. Its translation is CASRDRNTGELFF. The full variable domain, rest sourced from reference TRBV14 and TRBJ2-2, is EAGVTQFPSHSVIEKGQTVTLRCDPISGHDNLYWYRRVMGKEIKFLLHFVKESKQDESGMPNNRFLAERTGGTYSTLKVQPAELEDSGVYFCASRDRNTGELFFGEGSRLTVL.

This chain links TRBV11-1 with TRBJ2-7; the D gene is possibly TRBD1 (5 bases). With 6 bases removed from V and 0 bases from J, the gap between germline ends came to 18 bases. The CDR3 length is 16 residues. Looked up from germline, CDR1 is SGHAT and CDR2 is FQDESV (reference sequence). Written as DNA, the CDR3 is TGTGCCAGCAGTTTTAGGGGTCGCGGAAGCTCCTACGAGCAGTACTTC. Its translation: CASSFRGRGSSYEQYF.

CDR3 amino acids: CASSSEAGGWNEQFF. CDR3 nucleotide sequence: TGTGCCAGCAGTTCTGAAGCGGGAGGGTGGAATGAGCAGTTCTTC. This chain uses TRBV6-5 with TRBJ2-1; 10 bases agree with TRBD2. The CDR3 loop spans 15 amino acids. Trimming at V came to 4 bases and at J to 7 bases, leaving 7 bases not matched to a gene. The germline CDR1 and CDR2 sequences are MNHEY and SVGAGI.

The chain recombines TRBV7-5 with TRBJ2-7; the table's D call, TRBD1, was not checked against the DNA. TRBV7-5 is reported as a pseudogene. CDR3 length: 18 residues. The CDR3 coding sequence is TGTGCCAGAAGCCTAGGGACAGGGGACCTCTTCGGCCCCCTCGAGCAGTACTTC. This encodes CARSLGTGDLFGPLEQYF.

The chain links TRBV30 to TRBJ2-3; 14 nucleotides agree with TRBD2. V shed 3 bases, J shed 6 bases, and the junction held 11 bases outside the gene matches. This CDR3 has 17 amino acids. Germline values: CDR1 GTSNPN, CDR2 SVGIG (reference sequence). The CDR3 region is CAWRDGRLAGGSDTQYF. CDR3 sequence (DNA): TGTGCCTGGAGGGATGGACGACTAGCGGGAGGGTCGGATACGCAGTATTTT.

The chain carries TRBV2 and TRBJ1-2; D not resolved. In germline, CDR1 is SNHLY, CDR2 FYNNEI. The V end was cut by 2 bases, the J end by 2 bases, with 9 bases between. This CDR3 is 14 amino acids long. The CDR3 DNA reads as TGTGCCAGCAGTGAATCTCACACCAACTATGGCTACACCTTC. It specifies CASSESHTNYGYTF. The whole variable domain, remainder taken from reference TRBV2 and TRBJ1-2, is EPEVTQTPSHQVTQMGQEVILRCVPISNHLYFYWYRQILGQKVEFLVSFYNNEISEKSEIFDDQFSVERPDGSNFTLKIRSTKLEDSAMYFCASSESHTNYGYTFGSGTRLTVV.

Concerning this clone: The sample contains more than one DNA sequence encoding this CDR3. The rearrangement joins TRBV29-1 to TRBJ1-3; D is unresolved. The V and J ends lost 6 bases and 3 bases respectively, with 6 bases between them. Germline assignment: CDR1 SQVTM and CDR2 ANQGSEA. The CDR3 covers 11 residues. The CDR3 loop is CSVSGGNTIYF. Written as DNA, the CDR3 is TGCAGCGTCAGCGGTGGAAACACCATATATTTT.

The chain is built from TRBV19 and TRBJ2-7; 11 bases map to TRBD1. Trimming took 4 bases from V and 5 from J; bases not matched to a gene: 7. Germline CDR1 is LNHDA and CDR2 is SQIVND (reference sequence). The CDR3 sequence is 15 residues long. The CDR3 nucleotides are TGTGCCAGTAGTACAATTTGGACAGGGGGCAACGAGCAGTACTTC. Its protein is CASSTIWTGGNEQYF.

V and J are TRBV19 and TRBJ2-7, with D unresolved. V was cut by 3 bases and J by 0 bases, with 9 bases left in between. This CDR3 region has 14 residues. From germline, CDR1 is LNHDA and CDR2 SQIVND (reference sequence). In DNA form, the CDR3 reads TGTGCCAGTAGTATGGCGCCAAACTCCTACGAGCAGTACTTC. Protein product: CASSMAPNSYEQYF.